The present T cell receptor beta chain was sequenced within a study of siplizumab effects on memory and regulatory T cells. Study results and caveats: Mean Treg-derived proportions of mappable alloreactive CD4+ clones were less than 75% for siplizumab and around 29% for controls. In the presence of siplizumab, alloreactive sequences traceable to unstimulated CD4+ memory cells were significantly reduced. There was no confirmation of the suppressive function of proliferating Tregs from siplizumab cultures.

Each sample contributed roughly 10^5 TCR templates to the assay. The method was immunoSEQ multiplex PCR; TCRdb's version includes in-frame clones alone and lacks a portion of them. Of 90,000 to 120,000 clones listed, 93% are singletons. As regards this clone: Its cognate antigen is unknown.

The receptor was isolated from a human donor in good health. The sequenced sample consisted of Tregs sorted from blood.

The CDR3 sequence: CASSTDRSLEQYF. CDR3 DNA: TGTGCCAGCAGCACGGACAGAAGTCTCGAGCAGTACTTC. This chain connects TRBV5-4 to TRBJ2-7, with TRBD1 as a possible D gene (6 bases). There are 13 residues in the CDR3. CDR1 and CDR2 (germline): SGHNT, YYREEE (reference sequence). The V end lost 4 bases, the J end lost 6 bases, and 14 bases lay between the germline ends.